A selection of T cell receptor beta chains follows, all from one sample in a study of blood T cell repertoires in COVID-19. Profiling relied on immunoSEQ multiplex PCR, and the TCRdb table lists in-frame clones only, not all of them. The sample has over 30,000 clones, around 91% seen once; the top ten hold roughly a fifth. Sequencing was carried out using peripheral blood. These receptors came from a man older than 75 with acute or convalescent COVID-19. Both conserved end residues are part of each CDR3. The order of the fields is J gene, D gene, V gene, CDR3 DNA, CDR3 protein. D genes are given only for firm matches.

j_gene: TRBJ2-3
d_gene: NA
v_gene: TRBV11-2
CDR3nt: TGTGCCAGCAGGGTCCGGGACACCGGGTCAGATACGCAGTATTTT
CDR3aa: CASRVRDTGSDTQYF

j_gene: TRBJ1-2
d_gene: NA
v_gene: TRBV2
CDR3nt: TGTGCCAGCACAGGAAACTATGGCTACACCTTC
CDR3aa: CASTGNYGYTF

j_gene: TRBJ1-2
d_gene: TRBD1
v_gene: TRBV12-3/TRBV12-4
CDR3nt: TGTGCCAGCAGGCGGACAGGGGAAAATGGCTACACCTTC
CDR3aa: CASRRTGENGYTF

j_gene: TRBJ1-5
d_gene: TRBD1
v_gene: TRBV7-8
CDR3nt: TGTGCCAGCAGCCCGACAGGGATTGGTCAGCCCCAGCATTTT
CDR3aa: CASSPTGIGQPQHF

j_gene: TRBJ1-6
d_gene: TRBD1
v_gene: TRBV3-1/TRBV3-2
CDR3nt: TGTGCCAGCAGCCAAAACAGGGGGCGCGTCTCACCCCTCCACTTT
CDR3aa: CASSQNRGRVSPLHF

j_gene: TRBJ1-2
d_gene: NA
v_gene: TRBV18
CDR3nt: TGTGCCAGCTCACAGGACTTAAACTATGGCTACACCTTC
CDR3aa: CASSQDLNYGYTF

j_gene: TRBJ2-6
d_gene: TRBD1
v_gene: TRBV5-6
CDR3nt: TGTGCCAGCAGCTCCCCGGGACAGGGGAAGTCTGGGGCCAACGTCCTGACTTTC
CDR3aa: CASSSPGQGKSGANVLTF

j_gene: TRBJ2-5
d_gene: NA
v_gene: TRBV3-1/TRBV3-2
CDR3nt: TGTGCCAGCAGCCAAGCCACAGGACAAGAGACCCAGTACTTC
CDR3aa: CASSQATGQETQYF

j_gene: TRBJ1-2
d_gene: NA
v_gene: TRBV5-1
CDR3nt: TGCGCCAGCAGCTTGGCCAACAGTGGTAACTATGGCTACACCTTC
CDR3aa: CASSLANSGNYGYTF

j_gene: TRBJ2-1
d_gene: NA
v_gene: TRBV11-2
CDR3nt: TGTGCCAGCAGCTTAGCAGGGGCGTACAATGAGCAGTTCTTC
CDR3aa: CASSLAGAYNEQFF

j_gene: TRBJ2-3
d_gene: NA
v_gene: TRBV6-5
CDR3nt: TGTGCCAGCAGTTACCTGGCAGGCGGCACAGATACGCAGTATTTT
CDR3aa: CASSYLAGGTDTQYF

j_gene: TRBJ2-7
d_gene: TRBD2
v_gene: TRBV28
CDR3nt: TGTGCCAGCAGTCGGAGCGGGGGCCCCTCCTACGAGCAGTACTTC
CDR3aa: CASSRSGGPSYEQYF

j_gene: TRBJ2-1
d_gene: NA
v_gene: TRBV28
CDR3nt: TGTGCCAGCAGTTTAAACTCCCTCGGGGGAAGCTCCTACAATGAGCAGTTCTTC
CDR3aa: CASSLNSLGGSSYNEQFF

j_gene: TRBJ1-6
d_gene: NA
v_gene: TRBV3-1/TRBV3-2
CDR3nt: TGTGCCAGCAGCCTTAGACAGAAAAATTCACCCCTCCACTTT
CDR3aa: CASSLRQKNSPLHF

j_gene: TRBJ2-1
d_gene: NA
v_gene: TRBV10-3
CDR3nt: TGTGCCATCAGTGAGCGCGGGCAGGATGAGCAGTTCTTC
CDR3aa: CAISERGQDEQFF

j_gene: TRBJ2-5
d_gene: TRBD1
v_gene: TRBV19
CDR3nt: TGTGCCAGTAGGCTGGACAGGGAGGCCCAAGAGACCCAGTACTTC
CDR3aa: CASRLDREAQETQYF